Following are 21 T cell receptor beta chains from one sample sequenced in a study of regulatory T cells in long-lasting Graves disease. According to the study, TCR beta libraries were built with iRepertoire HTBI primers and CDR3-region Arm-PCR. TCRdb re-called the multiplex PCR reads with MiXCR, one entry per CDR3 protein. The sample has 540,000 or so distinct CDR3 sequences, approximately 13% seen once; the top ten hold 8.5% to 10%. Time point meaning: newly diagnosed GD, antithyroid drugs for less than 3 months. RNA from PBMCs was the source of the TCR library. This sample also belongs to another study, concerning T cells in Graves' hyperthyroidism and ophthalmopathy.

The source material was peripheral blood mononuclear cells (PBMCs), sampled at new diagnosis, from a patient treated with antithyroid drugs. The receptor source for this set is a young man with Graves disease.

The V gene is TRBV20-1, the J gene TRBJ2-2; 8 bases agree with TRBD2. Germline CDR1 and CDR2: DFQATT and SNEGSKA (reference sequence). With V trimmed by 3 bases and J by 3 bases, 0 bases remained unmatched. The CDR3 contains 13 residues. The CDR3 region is CSASGRDTGELFF. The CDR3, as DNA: TGCAGTGCTAGCGGGAGGGACACCGGGGAGCTGTTTTTT.

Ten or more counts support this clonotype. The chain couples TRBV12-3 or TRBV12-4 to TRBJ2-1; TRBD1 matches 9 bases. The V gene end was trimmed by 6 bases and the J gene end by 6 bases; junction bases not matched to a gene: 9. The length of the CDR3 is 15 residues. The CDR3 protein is CASRATGTGINEQFF. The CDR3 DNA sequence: TGTGCCAGCAGGGCCACCGGGACAGGGATCAATGAGCAGTTCTTC.

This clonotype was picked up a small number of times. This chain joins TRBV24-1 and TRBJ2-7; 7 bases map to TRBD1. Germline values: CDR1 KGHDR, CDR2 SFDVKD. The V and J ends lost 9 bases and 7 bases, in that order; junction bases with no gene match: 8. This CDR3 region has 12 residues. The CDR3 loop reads CATRQGVGEQYF. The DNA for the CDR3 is TGTGCCACCCGACAGGGAGTAGGGGAGCAGTACTTC.

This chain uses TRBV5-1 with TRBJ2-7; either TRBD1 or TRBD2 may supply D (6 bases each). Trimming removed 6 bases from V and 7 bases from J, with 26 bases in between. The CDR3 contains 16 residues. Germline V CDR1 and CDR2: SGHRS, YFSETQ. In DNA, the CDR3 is TGCGCCAGCACCCCGGCCGGGGGCACCTTACAGGAAGAGCAGTACTTC. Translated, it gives CASTPAGGTLQEEQYF.

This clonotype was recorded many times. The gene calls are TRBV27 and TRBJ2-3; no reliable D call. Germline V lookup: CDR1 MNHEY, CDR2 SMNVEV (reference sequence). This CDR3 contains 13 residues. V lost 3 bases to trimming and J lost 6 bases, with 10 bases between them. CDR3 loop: CASSLTPADTQYF. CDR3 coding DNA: TGTGCCAGCAGTTTGACGCCGGCGGATACGCAGTATTTT.

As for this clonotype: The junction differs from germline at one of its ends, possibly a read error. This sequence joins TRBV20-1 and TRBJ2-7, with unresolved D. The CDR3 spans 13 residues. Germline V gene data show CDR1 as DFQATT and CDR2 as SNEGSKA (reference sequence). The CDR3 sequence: CSARPDSSYKQYF. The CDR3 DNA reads TGCAGTGCTAGACCAGACTCCTCCTACAAGCAGTACTTC.

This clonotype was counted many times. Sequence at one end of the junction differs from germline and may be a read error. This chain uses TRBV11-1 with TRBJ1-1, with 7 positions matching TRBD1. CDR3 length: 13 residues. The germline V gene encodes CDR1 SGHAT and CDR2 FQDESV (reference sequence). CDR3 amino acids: CASSSLQGTEAFF. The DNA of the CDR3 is TGTGCCAGCAGCTCTCTACAGGGGACTGAGGCTTTCTTT.

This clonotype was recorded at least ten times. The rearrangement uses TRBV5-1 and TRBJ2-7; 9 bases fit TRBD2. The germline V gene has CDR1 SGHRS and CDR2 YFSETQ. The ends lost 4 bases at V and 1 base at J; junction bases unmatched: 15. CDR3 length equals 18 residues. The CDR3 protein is CASSPGLASLLISYEQYF. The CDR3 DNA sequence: TGCGCCAGCAGCCCGGGACTAGCATCCCTTCTCATATCCTACGAGCAGTACTTC.

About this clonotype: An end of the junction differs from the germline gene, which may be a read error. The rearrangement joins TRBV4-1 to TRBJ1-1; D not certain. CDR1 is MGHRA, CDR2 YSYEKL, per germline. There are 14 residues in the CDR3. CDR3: CASSQDANSDSKLF. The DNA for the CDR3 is TGCGCCAGCAGCCAAGATGCCAACAGTGATTCGAAATTATTT.

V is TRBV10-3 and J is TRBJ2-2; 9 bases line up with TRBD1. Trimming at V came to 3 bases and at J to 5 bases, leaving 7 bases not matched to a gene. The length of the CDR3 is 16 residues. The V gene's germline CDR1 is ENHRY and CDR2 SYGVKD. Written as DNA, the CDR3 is TGTGCCATCAGTGACCTAAGGACAGGGGTAACCGGGGAGCTGTTTTTT. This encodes CAISDLRTGVTGELFF.

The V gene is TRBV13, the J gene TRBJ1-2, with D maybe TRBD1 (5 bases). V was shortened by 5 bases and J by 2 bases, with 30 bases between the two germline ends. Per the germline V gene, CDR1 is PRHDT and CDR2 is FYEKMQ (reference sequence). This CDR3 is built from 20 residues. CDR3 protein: CASSPTLGPTNPEGNYGYTF. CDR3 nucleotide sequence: TGTGCCAGCAGCCCGACTCTGGGACCTACCAATCCGGAGGGGAACTATGGCTACACCTTC. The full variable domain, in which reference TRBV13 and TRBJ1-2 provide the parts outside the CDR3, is AAGVIQSPRHLIKEKRETATLKCYPIPRHDTVYWYQQGPGQDPQFLISFYEKMQSDKGSIPDRFSAQQFSDYHSELNMSSLELGDSALYFCASSPTLGPTNPEGNYGYTFGSGTRLTVV.

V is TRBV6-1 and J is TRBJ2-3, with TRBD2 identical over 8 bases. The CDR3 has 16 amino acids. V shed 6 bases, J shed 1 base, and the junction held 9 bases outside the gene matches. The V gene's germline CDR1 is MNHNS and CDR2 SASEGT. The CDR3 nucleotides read TGTGCCAGCAGCCCCATCCCGGGAGGGCGCACAGATACGCAGTATTTT. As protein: CASSPIPGGRTDTQYF.

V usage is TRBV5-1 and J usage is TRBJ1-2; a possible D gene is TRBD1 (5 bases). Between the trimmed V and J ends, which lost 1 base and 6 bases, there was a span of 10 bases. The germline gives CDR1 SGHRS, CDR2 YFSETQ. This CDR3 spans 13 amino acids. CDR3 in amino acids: CASSLNRGDGYTF. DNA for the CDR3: TGCGCCAGCAGCTTGAATAGGGGTGATGGCTACACCTTC.

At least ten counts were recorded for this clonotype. CDR3 DNA sequence: TGCAGTGCTTCCCCGGGCCCAGCCACGAATGAGCAGTTCTTC. The encoded protein is CSASPGPATNEQFF. The chain employs TRBV20-1 and TRBJ2-1; no reliable D call. The length of the CDR3 is 14 residues. Looked up from germline, CDR1 is DFQATT and CDR2 is SNEGSKA (reference sequence). Trimming took off 5 bases at V and 7 bases at J, with 18 bases between the two ends.

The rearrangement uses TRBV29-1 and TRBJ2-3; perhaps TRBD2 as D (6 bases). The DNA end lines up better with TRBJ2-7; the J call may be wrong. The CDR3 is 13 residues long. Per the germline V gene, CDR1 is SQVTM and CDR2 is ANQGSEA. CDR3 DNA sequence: TGCAGCGTGGGGGGACCGGAGTCCCACGAGCAGTACTTC. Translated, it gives CSVGGPESHEQYF.

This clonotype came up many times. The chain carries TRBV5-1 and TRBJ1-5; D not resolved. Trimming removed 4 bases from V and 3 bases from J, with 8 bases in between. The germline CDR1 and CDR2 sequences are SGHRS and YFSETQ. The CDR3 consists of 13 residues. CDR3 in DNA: TGCGCCAGCAGCATGGACGTCAATCAGCCCCAGCATTTT. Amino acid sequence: CASSMDVNQPQHF.

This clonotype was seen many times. CDR3 sequence (DNA): TGTGCCAGCAGTTTTGGTAGGACCCCCCCCTCTGGAGAGCAGTTCTTC. This gives the protein CASSFGRTPPSGEQFF. V usage is TRBV12-3 or TRBV12-4 and J usage is TRBJ2-1, with D hard to call. Trimming removed 3 bases at V and 10 bases at J, with 22 bases between. CDR3 length: 16 residues.

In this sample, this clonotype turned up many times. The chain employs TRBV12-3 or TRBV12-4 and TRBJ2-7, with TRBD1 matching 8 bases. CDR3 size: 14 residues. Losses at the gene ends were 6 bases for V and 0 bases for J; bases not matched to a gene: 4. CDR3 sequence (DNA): TGTGCCAGCAGGAGTGGACAGGGCTCCTACGAGCAGTACTTC. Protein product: CASRSGQGSYEQYF.

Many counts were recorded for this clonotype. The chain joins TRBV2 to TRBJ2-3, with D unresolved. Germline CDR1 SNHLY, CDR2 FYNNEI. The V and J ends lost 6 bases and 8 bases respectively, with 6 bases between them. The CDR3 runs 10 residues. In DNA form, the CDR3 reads TGTGCCAGCAGAAGTGGTACGCAGTATTTT. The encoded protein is CASRSGTQYF. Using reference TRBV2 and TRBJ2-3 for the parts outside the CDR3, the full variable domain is EPEVTQTPSHQVTQMGQEVILRCVPISNHLYFYWYRQILGQKVEFLVSFYNNEISEKSEIFDDQFSVERPDGSNFTLKIRSTKLEDSAMYFCASRSGTQYFGPGTRLTVL.

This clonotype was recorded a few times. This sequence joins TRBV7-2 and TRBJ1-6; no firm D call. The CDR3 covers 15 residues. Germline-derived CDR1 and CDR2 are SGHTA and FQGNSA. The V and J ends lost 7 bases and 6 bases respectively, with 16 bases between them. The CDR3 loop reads CASTFLAPRNSPLHF. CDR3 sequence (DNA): TGTGCCAGCACCTTCCTGGCACCTCGTAATTCACCCCTCCACTTT.

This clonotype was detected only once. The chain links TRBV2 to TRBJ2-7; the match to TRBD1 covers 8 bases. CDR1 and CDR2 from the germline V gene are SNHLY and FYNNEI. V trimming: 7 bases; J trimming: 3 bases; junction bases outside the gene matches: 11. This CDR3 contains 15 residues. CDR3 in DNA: TGTGCCAGCACTAGCCTGGACAGGGCGATCTACGAGCAGTACTTC. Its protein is CASTSLDRAIYEQYF.